This paragraph covers one T cell receptor beta chain sequence. Its antigen is currently unknown. The record originates from a study of cytomegalovirus exposure and HLA in healthy donors. Overall study context: A previous analysis identified approximately 110 million unique TCR beta sequences derived from roughly 180 million T cells. Ancestry clustering placed around four fifths of around 400 genotyped donors in the Caucasian-associated cluster.

Study outcomes and limitations: When analyzed later, a missense DCLRE1C variant was found to be linked to TCR beta V- and J-gene trimming.

Amplification used 60 Vbeta primers and 13 Jbeta primers. The table came from immunoSEQ multiplex PCR; TCRdb's copy has only in-frame clones and leaves some out. The repertoire holds about 100,000 clones, 70% to 80% seen once, with 19% in the top ten. The sequence was collected from a woman in her sixties in good health and CMV-seropositive. The sample consisted of PBMCs.

The CDR3 reads CASSSGISRDEQFF. The DNA of the CDR3 is TGCGCCAGCAGCTCCGGGATTTCTCGCGATGAGCAGTTCTTC. J is TRBJ2-1 and V is TRBV5-1, with D possibly TRBD2 on 5 matching bases. The V end was cut by 3 bases, the J end by 8 bases, with 15 bases between. This CDR3 is 14 amino acids long. Germline V CDR1 and CDR2: SGHRS, YFSETQ.